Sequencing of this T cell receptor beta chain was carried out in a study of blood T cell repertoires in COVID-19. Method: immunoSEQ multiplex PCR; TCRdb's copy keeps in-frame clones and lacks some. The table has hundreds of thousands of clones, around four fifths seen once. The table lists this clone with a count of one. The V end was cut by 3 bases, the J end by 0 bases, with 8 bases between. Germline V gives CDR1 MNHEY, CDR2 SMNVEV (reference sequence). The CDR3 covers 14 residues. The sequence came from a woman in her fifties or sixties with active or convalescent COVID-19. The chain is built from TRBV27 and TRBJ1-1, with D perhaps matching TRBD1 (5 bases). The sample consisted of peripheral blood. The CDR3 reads CASSFGGMNTEAFF. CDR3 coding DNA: TGTGCCAGCAGTTTCGGGGGGATGAACACTGAAGCTTTCTTT.